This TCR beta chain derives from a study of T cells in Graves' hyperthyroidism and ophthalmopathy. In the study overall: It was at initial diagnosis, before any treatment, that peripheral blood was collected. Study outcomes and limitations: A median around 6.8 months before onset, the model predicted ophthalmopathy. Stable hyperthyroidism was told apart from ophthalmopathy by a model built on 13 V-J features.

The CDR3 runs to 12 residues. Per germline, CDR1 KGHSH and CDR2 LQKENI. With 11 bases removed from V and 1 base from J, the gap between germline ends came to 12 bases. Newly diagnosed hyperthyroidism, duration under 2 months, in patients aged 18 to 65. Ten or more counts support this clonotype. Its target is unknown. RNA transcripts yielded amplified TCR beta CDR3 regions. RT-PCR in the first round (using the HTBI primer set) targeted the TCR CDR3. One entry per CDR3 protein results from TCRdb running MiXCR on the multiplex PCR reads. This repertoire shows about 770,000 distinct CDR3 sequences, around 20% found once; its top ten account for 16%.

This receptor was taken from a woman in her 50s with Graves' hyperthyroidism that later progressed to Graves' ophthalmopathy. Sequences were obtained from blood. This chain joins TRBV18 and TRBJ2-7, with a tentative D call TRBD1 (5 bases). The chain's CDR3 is CAGEDSSYEQYF. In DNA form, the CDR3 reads TGTGCCGGAGAAGACAGTTCCTACGAGCAGTACTTC.